The 21 T cell receptor beta chains presented below share a single source sample, sequenced in a study of blood T cell repertoires in COVID-19. The table came from immunoSEQ multiplex PCR; TCRdb's copy has only in-frame clones and leaves some out. The sample carries about 100,000 clones, roughly 84% recorded once. Sequencing was carried out using peripheral blood. The receptors stem from a human donor in a cohort sampled during active COVID-19.

This chain uses TRBV7-9 with TRBJ1-1, with TRBD1 as a possible D gene (6 bases). Germline V gene sequence: CDR1 SEHNR, CDR2 FQNEAQ (reference sequence). The CDR3 loop spans 16 amino acids. Trimming stripped 5 bases from V and 4 bases from J, with 20 bases between. The DNA for the CDR3 is TGTGCCAGCAGCGAATTCAAACAGGGAAAGGGCACTGAAGCTTTCTTT. It encodes CASSEFKQGKGTEAFF.

The chain uses TRBV6-5 and TRBJ1-2; 7 positions agree with TRBD1. V was clipped by 7 bases and J by 5 bases; unmatched bases: 10. The CDR3 extends over 14 amino acids. CDR1 and CDR2 (germline): MNHEY, SVGAGI. The CDR3 loop reads CASKRSRQGYGYTF. The CDR3 DNA sequence: TGTGCCAGCAAGCGGAGCCGACAGGGATATGGCTACACCTTC.

The chain carries TRBV6-5 and TRBJ1-1; no clear D. With 0 bases removed from V and 5 bases from J, the gap between germline ends came to 7 bases. This CDR3 has 13 residues. Germline loops: CDR1 MNHEY, CDR2 SVGAGI. The CDR3 DNA reads TGTGCCAGCAGTTACTCTAGCCGGACTGAAGCTTTCTTT. Translating it yields CASSYSSRTEAFF.

The rearrangement links TRBV7-9 to TRBJ1-1; possible D gene TRBD1, 5 bases. The germline V gene encodes CDR1 SEHNR and CDR2 FQNEAQ (reference sequence). Deletions cut 5 bases from V and 1 base from J, with 8 bases between. The CDR3 is 13 residues long. CDR3 amino acids: CASSRQKNTEAFF. The CDR3 DNA sequence: TGTGCCAGCAGCCGACAGAAGAACACTGAAGCTTTCTTT.

V gene TRBV20-1 combines with J gene TRBJ2-7; the D gene is possibly TRBD1 (6 bases). V shed 3 bases and J shed 3 bases, with 12 bases lying between them. Germline CDR1 DFQATT, CDR2 SNEGSKA (reference sequence). This CDR3 has 13 residues. CDR3 sequence (DNA): TGCAGTGCTAGTGCCCCAGGGGACTACGAGCAGTACTTC. Translating it yields CSASAPGDYEQYF.

The chain carries TRBV5-1 and TRBJ2-7; 11 bases map to TRBD1. V lost 4 bases to trimming and J lost 3 bases; unmatched junction nucleotides: 9. CDR1 SGHRS and CDR2 YFSETQ come from the germline V gene. The CDR3 is 16 amino acids. In nucleotides, the CDR3 is TGCGCCAGCAGCCAGGGAACCGGGACAGGGGGCTACGAGCAGTACTTC. It yields the protein CASSQGTGTGGYEQYF.

V is TRBV18 and J is TRBJ2-5; D might be TRBD1 (5 bases). This CDR3 region has 14 residues. Trimming took off 0 bases at V and 5 bases at J, with 10 bases between the two ends. CDR1 is KGHSH, CDR2 LQKENI, per germline. The CDR3 here is CASSPPGLGETQYF. CDR3 coding DNA: TGTGCCAGCTCACCACCGGGGCTAGGCGAGACCCAGTACTTC.

CDR3 DNA: TGTGCCAGCAGTGTAAATTGGAGAGAGACCCAGTACTTC. As protein: CASSVNWRETQYF. The chain combines TRBV25-1 with TRBJ2-5; D ambiguous. The CDR3 has 13 residues. Trimming left V 4 bases short and J 4 bases short, with 10 bases between. CDR1 is MGHDK, CDR2 SYGVNS, per germline.

The gene calls are TRBV19 and TRBJ2-2, with D tentatively TRBD2 (7 bases). Germline CDR1 reads LNHDA; CDR2 reads SQIVND (reference sequence). V was trimmed by 5 bases and J by 3 bases, leaving 10 bases between them. CDR3 length equals 14 residues. The CDR3 bases are TGTGCCAGTAGTTGGGGGGGCGACACCGGGGAGCTGTTTTTT. Translation: CASSWGGDTGELFF.

CDR3 residues: CASSSHNPGQLANYGYTF. The CDR3, as DNA: TGTGCCAGCAGCTCACACAACCCGGGACAACTCGCTAACTATGGCTACACCTTC. The chain combines TRBV3-1 (or the pseudogene TRBV3-2) with TRBJ1-2, with D possibly TRBD1 on 6 matching bases. Trimming took 5 bases from V and 0 from J, leaving 22 bases between them. The CDR3 covers 18 residues. CDR1 is LGHDT and CDR2 is YNNKEL in the germline V gene (reference sequence).

The V and J genes are TRBV19 and TRBJ1-2; the match to TRBD1 covers 8 bases. V was clipped by 6 bases and J by 2 bases; unmatched bases: 5. Germline V lookup: CDR1 LNHDA, CDR2 SQIVND (reference sequence). The length of the CDR3 is 14 residues. CDR3 sequence (DNA): TGTGCCAGTAGACAGGCAGGGGGCAACTATGGCTACACCTTC. It codes for CASRQAGGNYGYTF.

The J gene is TRBJ2-5, the V gene TRBV7-2; 8 nucleotides match TRBD2. With V trimmed by 1 base and J by 5 bases, 3 bases remained unmatched. Germline CDR1 reads SGHTA; CDR2 reads FQGNSA. This CDR3 region has 14 residues. The CDR3 sequence: CASSLVGRGETQYF. The CDR3 DNA sequence: TGTGCCAGCAGCTTAGTCGGGAGGGGTGAGACCCAGTACTTC.

This chain connects TRBV2 to TRBJ2-7; possible D gene TRBD1, 7 bases. CDR3 length: 15 amino acids. Germline CDR1 reads SNHLY; CDR2 reads FYNNEI. V was clipped by 1 base and J by 2 bases, with 12 bases between them. CDR3 region: CASSEGGTETYEQYF. The DNA for the CDR3 is TGTGCCAGCAGTGAAGGCGGGACAGAAACCTACGAGCAGTACTTC.

The chain has TRBV6-5 and TRBJ2-7, with TRBD1 matching over 12 bases. V was pared by 5 bases and J by 4 bases, with 6 bases of the junction left unmatched. The CDR3 has 15 residues. In germline, CDR1 is MNHEY, CDR2 SVGAGI. The CDR3 loop reads CASSIGTGGAYEQYF. CDR3 in DNA: TGTGCCAGCAGTATAGGGACAGGGGGCGCGTACGAGCAGTACTTC.

The table lists this clone with a few counts. A read error may account for a junction end that differs from germline. The chain carries TRBV7-7 and TRBJ2-7; 12 positions agree with TRBD1. The CDR3 spans 16 residues. Germline V CDR1 and CDR2: SSHAT, FNYEAQ (reference sequence). Written as DNA, the CDR3 is TGTGCTAGCAGCAACCCCGGGACAGGGGGCGTCTACGAGCAGTACTTC. Its translation: CASSNPGTGGVYEQYF.

This rearrangement joins TRBV7-2 to TRBJ2-1, with D tentatively TRBD1 (5 bases). This CDR3 spans 15 amino acids. Trimming removed 0 bases at V and 6 bases at J, with 12 bases between. Germline assignment: CDR1 SGHTA and CDR2 FQGNSA. CDR3 coding DNA: TGTGCCAGCAGCTTAGCGCAGGGTCAGGGCAATGAGCAGTTCTTC. Encoded protein: CASSLAQGQGNEQFF.

V is TRBV11-2 and J is TRBJ2-3; the D gene is possibly TRBD2 (6 bases). The CDR3 spans 13 residues. Trimming left V 5 bases short and J 1 base short, with 7 bases between. Germline V CDR1 and CDR2: SGHAT, FQNNGV. The CDR3 region has the DNA TGTGCCAGCAGCCCGGGGGGCACAGATACGCAGTATTTT. It is translated as CASSPGGTDTQYF. Looking up the rest from reference TRBV11-2 and TRBJ2-3 gives the full variable domain: EAGVAQSPRYKIIEKRQSVAFWCNPISGHATLYWYQQILGQGPKLLIQFQNNGVVDDSQLPKDRFSAERLKGVDSTLKIQPAKLEDSAVYLCASSPGGTDTQYFGPGTRLTVL.

The chain carries TRBV3-1 (or the pseudogene TRBV3-2) and TRBJ2-1, with 12 bases matching TRBD2. The germline gives CDR1 LGHDT, CDR2 YNNKEL (reference sequence). Losses at the gene ends were 1 base for V and 9 bases for J; bases not matched to a gene: 13. The CDR3 covers 18 residues. The CDR3 sequence: CASSQGATSGSWAGEQFF. The CDR3, as DNA: TGTGCCAGCAGCCAAGGGGCGACTAGCGGGAGTTGGGCGGGTGAGCAGTTCTTC.

The rearrangement links TRBV19 to TRBJ1-6; maybe TRBD1 (5 bases). CDR3 length: 14 residues. CDR1 is LNHDA and CDR2 is SQIVND in the germline V gene (reference sequence). V shed 5 bases and J shed 6 bases, with 11 bases lying between them. CDR3 loop: CASSSRQTNSPLHF. CDR3 nucleotide sequence: TGTGCCAGTAGTTCCAGACAGACTAATTCACCCCTCCACTTT.

The V call is TRBV7-7, the J call TRBJ2-1; 7 bases match TRBD2. Germline values: CDR1 SSHAT, CDR2 FNYEAQ (reference sequence). There are 15 residues in the CDR3. The V and J ends lost 1 base and 7 bases, in that order; junction bases with no gene match: 7. The CDR3 here is CASSLGTSGRNEQFF. DNA for the CDR3: TGTGCCAGCAGCTTAGGGACTAGTGGGAGAAATGAGCAGTTCTTC.

The chain carries TRBV28 and TRBJ2-7, with 7 bases lining up with TRBD1. CDR3 length: 14 residues. V gave up 4 bases and J gave up 2 bases; unmatched junction bases: 5. Per germline, CDR1 MDHEN and CDR2 SYDVKM. CDR3 DNA sequence: TGTGCCAGCAGTTCGGACAGGTGGACCTACGAGCAGTACTTC. Protein: CASSSDRWTYEQYF.